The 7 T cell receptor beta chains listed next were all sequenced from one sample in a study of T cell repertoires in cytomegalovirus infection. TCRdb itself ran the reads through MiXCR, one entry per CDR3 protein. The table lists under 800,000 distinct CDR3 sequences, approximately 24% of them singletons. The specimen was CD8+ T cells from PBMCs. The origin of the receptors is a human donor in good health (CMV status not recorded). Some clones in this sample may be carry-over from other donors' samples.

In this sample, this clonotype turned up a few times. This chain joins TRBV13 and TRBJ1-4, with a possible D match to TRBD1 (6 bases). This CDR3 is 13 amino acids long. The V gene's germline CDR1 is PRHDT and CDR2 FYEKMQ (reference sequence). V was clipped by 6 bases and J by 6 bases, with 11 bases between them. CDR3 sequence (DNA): TGTGCCAGCAGAACCGGACAGTATGAAAAACTGTTTTTT. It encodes CASRTGQYEKLFF.

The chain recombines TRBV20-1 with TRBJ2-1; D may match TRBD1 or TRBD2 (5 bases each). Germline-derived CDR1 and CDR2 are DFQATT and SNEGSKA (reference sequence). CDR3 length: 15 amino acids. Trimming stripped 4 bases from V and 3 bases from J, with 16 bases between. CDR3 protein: CSATTSRGVYNEQFF. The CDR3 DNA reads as TGCAGTGCTACTACGAGTAGGGGAGTCTACAATGAGCAGTTCTTC.

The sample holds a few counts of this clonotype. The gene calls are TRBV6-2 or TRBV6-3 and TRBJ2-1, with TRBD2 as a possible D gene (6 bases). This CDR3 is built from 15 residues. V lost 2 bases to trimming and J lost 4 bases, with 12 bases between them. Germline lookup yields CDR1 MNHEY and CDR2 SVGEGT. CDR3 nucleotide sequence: TGTGCCAGCAGTTACCGGCGGGGAGATTACAATGAGCAGTTCTTC. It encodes CASSYRRGDYNEQFF.

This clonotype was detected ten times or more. The CDR3 loop reads CASSWTSGADTQYF. In nucleotides, the CDR3 is TGTGCCAGCAGCTGGACTAGCGGGGCAGATACGCAGTATTTT. This chain uses TRBV7-8 with TRBJ2-3; 12 nucleotides agree with TRBD2. This CDR3 is built from 14 residues. The germline V gene encodes CDR1 SGHVS and CDR2 FQNEAQ. The V gene end was trimmed by 4 bases and the J gene end by 4 bases; junction bases not matched to a gene: 0.

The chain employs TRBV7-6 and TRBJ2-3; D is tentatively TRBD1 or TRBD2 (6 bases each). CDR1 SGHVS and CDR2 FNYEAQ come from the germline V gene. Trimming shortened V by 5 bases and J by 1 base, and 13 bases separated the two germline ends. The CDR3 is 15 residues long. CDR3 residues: CASSLFGGRTDTQYF. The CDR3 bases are TGTGCCAGCAGCCTATTTGGGGGGCGCACAGATACGCAGTATTTT.

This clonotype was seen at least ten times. In nucleotides, the CDR3 is TGTGCCAGCGGGGCCGGGGGGGCAACCTACAATGAGCAGTTCTTC. This codes for CASGAGGATYNEQFF. The chain recombines TRBV7-2 with TRBJ2-1; 8 bases are shared with TRBD2. This CDR3 comprises 15 residues. With V trimmed by 8 bases and J by 2 bases, 8 bases remained unmatched. The germline gives CDR1 SGHTA, CDR2 FQGNSA.

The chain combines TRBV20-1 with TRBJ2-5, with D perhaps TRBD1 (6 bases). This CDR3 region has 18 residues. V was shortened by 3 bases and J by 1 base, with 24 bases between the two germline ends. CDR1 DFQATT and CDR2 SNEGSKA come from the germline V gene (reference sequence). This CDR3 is CSARDPKIIGGPQETQYF. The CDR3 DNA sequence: TGCAGTGCTAGGGACCCTAAAATTATAGGGGGACCCCAAGAGACCCAGTACTTC.